This T cell receptor (beta chain) was profiled in a study of spatial heterogeneity in lung cancer. Many counts were recorded for this clonotype. What it binds is unknown. Study-level results: TCRs found ubiquitously expanded in tumor appeared in blood more at resection than at follow-up.

Noted time point: blood at routine non-recurrence follow-up after resection. Whole RNA obtained from tumor, nontumor lung or frozen PBMC underwent sequencing without sorting. MiXCR, applied by TCRdb to the 5' RACE reads, yields one record per CDR3 protein. Of about 52,000 distinct CDR3 sequences in the sample, around 7.7% were seen once. This specimen was PBMCs, taken at follow-up. The sequence was collected from a female donor with early-stage non-small cell lung cancer.

The CDR3 sequence: CASSQDRLAGSYNEQFF. CDR3 bases: TGCGCCAGCAGCCAAGATCGTCTAGCGGGCTCCTACAATGAGCAGTTCTTC. V and J are TRBV4-3 and TRBJ2-1; 8 nucleotides agree with TRBD2. This CDR3 region has 17 residues. Germline CDR1 LGHNA, CDR2 YSLEER. The V segment lost 0 bases and the J segment 0 bases; nucleotides outside the gene matches: 4.